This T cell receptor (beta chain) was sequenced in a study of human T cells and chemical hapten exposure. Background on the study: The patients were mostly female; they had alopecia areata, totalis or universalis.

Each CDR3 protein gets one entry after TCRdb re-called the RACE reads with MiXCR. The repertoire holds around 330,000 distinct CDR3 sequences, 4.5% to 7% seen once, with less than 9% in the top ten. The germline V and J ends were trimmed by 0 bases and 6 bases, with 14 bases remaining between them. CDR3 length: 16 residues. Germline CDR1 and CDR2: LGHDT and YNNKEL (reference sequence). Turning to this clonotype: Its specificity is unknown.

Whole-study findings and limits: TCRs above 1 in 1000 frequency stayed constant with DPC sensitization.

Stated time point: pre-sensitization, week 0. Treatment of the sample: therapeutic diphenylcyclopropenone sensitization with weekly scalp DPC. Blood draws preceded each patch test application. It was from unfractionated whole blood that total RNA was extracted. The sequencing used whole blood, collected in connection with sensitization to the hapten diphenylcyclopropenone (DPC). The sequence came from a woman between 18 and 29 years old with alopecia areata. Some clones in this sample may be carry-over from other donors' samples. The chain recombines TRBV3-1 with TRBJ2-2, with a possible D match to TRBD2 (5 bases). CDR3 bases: TGTGCCAGCAGCCAAGATACGGGGTTCACACCCGGGGAGCTGTTTTTT. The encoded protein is CASSQDTGFTPGELFF.